The clone carrying this TCR beta chain turned up a few times. The antigen is undetermined. This sample is part of a study of blood T cells in healthy people across ages. Each individual donor underwent a draw of ten milliliters of peripheral blood. The study, taken as a whole, reports: Considered underestimates were the diversity estimates obtained from one million T cells.

The second PCR ran about 6 to 11 cycles with a sample-barcoded 5' primer and J-beta primers. A single record per CDR3 protein comes from TCRdb applying MiXCR to the 5' RACE reads. The repertoire holds about 1,600,000 distinct CDR3 sequences, with around 42% as singletons. This TCR came from a woman younger than 35 in good health. The sequenced sample consisted of blood.

CDR3: CASKDSPMYQETQYF. CDR3 DNA: TGCGCCAGCAAAGACAGCCCCATGTACCAAGAGACCCAGTACTTC. The V and J genes are TRBV10-2 and TRBJ2-5; possibly TRBD1 for D (5 bases). The V end was cut by 7 bases, the J end by 0 bases, with 15 bases between. The CDR3 contains 15 residues. Germline CDR1 WSHSY, CDR2 SAAADI.